The present entry profiles one TCR beta chain with its context. The read ends 3 residues before the CDR3 terminus; that terminus is restored from the germline J gene. The CDR3 is 14 amino acids. Trimming at V came to 6 bases and at J to 2 bases, leaving 3 bases not matched to a gene. The data derive from a study of T cells in women clearing cervical HPV infection. All participants had a single incident cervical HPV16 infection, and prevalent HPV16 infections were excluded. Clones were read by immunoSEQ multiplex PCR, and TCRdb kept only the in-frame ones, dropping some. The sample features some 33,000 clones, with approximately 8.4% in its top ten.

Sequenced: blood buffy coat. The V gene is TRBV12-3 or TRBV12-4, the J gene TRBJ1-3; TRBD1 matches 8 bases. The receptor comes from a woman between 18 and 70 years old with a cervical HPV16 infection that either progressed to CIN3+ or cleared (not recorded which). The CDR3: CASRVTGAGNTIYF. The CDR3 bases that were read are TGTGCCAGCAGGGTGACAGGGGCTGGAAACACC.